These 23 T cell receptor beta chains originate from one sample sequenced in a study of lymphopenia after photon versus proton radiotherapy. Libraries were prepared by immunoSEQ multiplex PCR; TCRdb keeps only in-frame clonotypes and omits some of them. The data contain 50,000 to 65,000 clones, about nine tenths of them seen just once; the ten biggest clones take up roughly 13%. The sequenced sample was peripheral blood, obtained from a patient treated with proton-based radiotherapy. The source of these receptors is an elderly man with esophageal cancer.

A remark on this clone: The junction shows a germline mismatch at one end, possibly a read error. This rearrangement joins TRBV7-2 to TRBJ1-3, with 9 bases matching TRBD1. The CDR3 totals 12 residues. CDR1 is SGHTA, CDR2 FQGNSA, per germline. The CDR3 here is CASSFWDREQVF. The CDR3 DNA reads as TGTGCCAGCAGCTTTTGGGACAGGGAACAAGTTTTT.

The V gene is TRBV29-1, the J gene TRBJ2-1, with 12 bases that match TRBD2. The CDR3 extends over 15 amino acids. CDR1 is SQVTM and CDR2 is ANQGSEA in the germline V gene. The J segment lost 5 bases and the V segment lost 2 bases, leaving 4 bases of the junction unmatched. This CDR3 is CSVETSGRRDNEQFF. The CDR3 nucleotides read TGCAGCGTTGAAACTAGCGGGAGGAGAGACAATGAGCAGTTCTTC.

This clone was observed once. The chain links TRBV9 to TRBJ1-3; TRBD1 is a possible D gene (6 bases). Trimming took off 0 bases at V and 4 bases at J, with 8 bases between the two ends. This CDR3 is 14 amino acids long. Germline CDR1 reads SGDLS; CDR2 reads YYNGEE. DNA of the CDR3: TGTGCCAGCAGCGTAGCAGGGGACGGAAACACCATATATTTT. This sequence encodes CASSVAGDGNTIYF.

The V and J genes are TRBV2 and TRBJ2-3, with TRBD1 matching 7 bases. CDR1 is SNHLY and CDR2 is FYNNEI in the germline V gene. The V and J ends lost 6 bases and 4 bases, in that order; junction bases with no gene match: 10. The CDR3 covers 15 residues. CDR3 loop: CASSTGVGAADTQYF. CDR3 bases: TGTGCCAGCAGCACAGGGGTAGGGGCAGCAGATACGCAGTATTTT.

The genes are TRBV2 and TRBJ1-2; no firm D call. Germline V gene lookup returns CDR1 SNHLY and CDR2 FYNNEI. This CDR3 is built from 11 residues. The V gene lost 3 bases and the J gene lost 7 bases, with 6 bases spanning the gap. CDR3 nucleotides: TGTGCCAGCAGTGACGAAGGTGGCTACACCTTC. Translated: CASSDEGGYTF.

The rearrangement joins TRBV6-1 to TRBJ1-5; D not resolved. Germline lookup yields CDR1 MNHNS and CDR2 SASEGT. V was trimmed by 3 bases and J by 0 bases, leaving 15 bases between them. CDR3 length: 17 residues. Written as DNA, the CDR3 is TGTGCCAGCAGTGATGCGTGGGGTGGTCCTAGCAATCAGCCCCAGCATTTT. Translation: CASSDAWGGPSNQPQHF.

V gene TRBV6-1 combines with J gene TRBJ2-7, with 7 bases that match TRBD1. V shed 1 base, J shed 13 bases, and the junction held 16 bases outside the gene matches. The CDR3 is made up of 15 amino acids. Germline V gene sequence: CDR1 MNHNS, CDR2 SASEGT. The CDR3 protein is CASSEEMTGTAHVYF. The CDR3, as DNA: TGTGCCAGCAGTGAAGAGATGACAGGGACGGCCCACGTATACTTC.

CDR3 amino acids: CASSKGTASSYNEQFF. DNA of the CDR3: TGTGCCAGCAGCAAAGGGACAGCCAGCTCCTACAATGAGCAGTTCTTC. The gene calls are TRBV21-1 and TRBJ2-1; TRBD1 is taken as the D call from the table, unchecked against the DNA. TRBV21-1 is a documented pseudogene. The CDR3 loop spans 16 amino acids.

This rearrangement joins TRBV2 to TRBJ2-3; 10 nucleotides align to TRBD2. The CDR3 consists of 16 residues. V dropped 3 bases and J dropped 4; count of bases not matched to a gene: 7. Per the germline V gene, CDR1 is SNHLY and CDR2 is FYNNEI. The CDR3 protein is CASSDGQSGGADTQYF. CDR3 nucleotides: TGTGCCAGCAGTGATGGGCAGAGCGGGGGGGCAGATACGCAGTATTTT.

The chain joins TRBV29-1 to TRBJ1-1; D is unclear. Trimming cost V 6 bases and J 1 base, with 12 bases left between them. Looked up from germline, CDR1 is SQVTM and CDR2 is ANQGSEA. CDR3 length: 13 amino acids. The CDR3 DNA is TGCAGCGTCGGGAGGGCAGGGAACACTGAAGCTTTCTTT. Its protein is CSVGRAGNTEAFF.

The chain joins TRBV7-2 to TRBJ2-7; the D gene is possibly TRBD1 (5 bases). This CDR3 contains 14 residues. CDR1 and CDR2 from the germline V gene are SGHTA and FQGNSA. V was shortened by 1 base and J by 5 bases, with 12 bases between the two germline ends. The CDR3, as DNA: TGTGCCAGCAGCTTAGGTAGGGGCATCCACGAGCAGTACTTC. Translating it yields CASSLGRGIHEQYF.

The CDR3 DNA sequence: TGTGCCAGCAGCTTAGCCATGGGGGGTAGAGAAAAAGACATTCAGTACTTC. It encodes CASSLAMGGREKDIQYF. The V gene is TRBV7-9, the J gene TRBJ2-4; perhaps TRBD2 as D (6 bases). Looked up from germline, CDR1 is SEHNR and CDR2 is FQNEAQ (reference sequence). Trimming cost V 0 bases and J 8 bases, with 20 bases left between them. The CDR3 has 17 residues.

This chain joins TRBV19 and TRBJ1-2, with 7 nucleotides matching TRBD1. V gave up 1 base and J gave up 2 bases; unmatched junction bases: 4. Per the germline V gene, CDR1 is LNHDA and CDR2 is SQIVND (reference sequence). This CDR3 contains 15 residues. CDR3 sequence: CASSIGSGQNYGYTF. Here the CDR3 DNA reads TGTGCCAGTAGTATAGGGTCGGGACAGAACTATGGCTACACCTTC.

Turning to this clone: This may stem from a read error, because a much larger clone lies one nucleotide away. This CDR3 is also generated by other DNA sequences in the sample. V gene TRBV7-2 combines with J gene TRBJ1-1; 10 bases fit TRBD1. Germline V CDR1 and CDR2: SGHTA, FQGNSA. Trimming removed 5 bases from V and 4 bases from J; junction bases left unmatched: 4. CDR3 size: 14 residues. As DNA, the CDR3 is TGTGCCAGCAGCAACAGGGACAGGGGCACTGAAGCTTTCTTT. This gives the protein CASSNRDRGTEAFF. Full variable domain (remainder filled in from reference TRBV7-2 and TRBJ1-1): GAGVSQSPSNKVTEKGKDVELRCDPISGHTALYWYRQSLGQGLEFLIYFQGNSAPDKSGLPSDRFSAERTGGSVSTLTIQRTQQEDSAVYLCASSNRDRGTEAFFGQGTRLTVV.

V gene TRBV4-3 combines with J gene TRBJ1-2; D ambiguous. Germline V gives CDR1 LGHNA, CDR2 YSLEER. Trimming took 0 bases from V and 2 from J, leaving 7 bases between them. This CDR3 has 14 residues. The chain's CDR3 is CASSQENFNYGYTF. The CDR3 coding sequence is TGCGCCAGCAGCCAAGAAAATTTCAACTATGGCTACACCTTC.

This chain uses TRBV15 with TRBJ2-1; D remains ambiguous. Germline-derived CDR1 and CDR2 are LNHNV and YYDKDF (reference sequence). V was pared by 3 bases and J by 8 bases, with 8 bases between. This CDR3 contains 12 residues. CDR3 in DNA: TGTGCCACCAGCAGGGGTTATGATGAGCAGTTCTTC. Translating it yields CATSRGYDEQFF.

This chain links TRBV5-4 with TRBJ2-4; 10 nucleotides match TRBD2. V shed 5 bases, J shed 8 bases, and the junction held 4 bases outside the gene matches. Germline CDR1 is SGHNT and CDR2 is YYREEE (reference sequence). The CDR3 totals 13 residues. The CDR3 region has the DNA TGTGCCAGCAGTCAAAGCGGGGGGGACATTCAGTACTTC. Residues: CASSQSGGDIQYF.

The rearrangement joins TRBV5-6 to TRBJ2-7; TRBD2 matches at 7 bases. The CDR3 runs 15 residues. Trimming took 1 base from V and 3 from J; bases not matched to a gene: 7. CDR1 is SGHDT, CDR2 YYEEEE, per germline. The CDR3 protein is CASSLSSGVGYEQYF. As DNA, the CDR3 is TGTGCCAGCAGCTTGTCCAGCGGGGTCGGCTACGAGCAGTACTTC.

This CDR3 is CASSTWQGAGELFF. In DNA, the CDR3 is TGTGCCAGCAGTACCTGGCAGGGAGCCGGGGAGCTGTTTTTT. The rearrangement uses TRBV27 and TRBJ2-2; D tentatively fits TRBD1 or TRBD2 (5 bases each). The CDR3 contains 14 residues. The V end was cut by 5 bases, the J end by 6 bases, with 13 bases between. Germline V gives CDR1 MNHEY, CDR2 SMNVEV (reference sequence).

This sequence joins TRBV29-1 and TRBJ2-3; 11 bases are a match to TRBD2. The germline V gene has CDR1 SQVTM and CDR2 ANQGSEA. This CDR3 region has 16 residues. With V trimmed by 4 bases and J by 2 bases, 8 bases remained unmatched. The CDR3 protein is CSVAPMTSGNTDTQYF. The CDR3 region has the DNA TGCAGCGTTGCCCCAATGACTAGCGGGAACACAGATACGCAGTATTTT.

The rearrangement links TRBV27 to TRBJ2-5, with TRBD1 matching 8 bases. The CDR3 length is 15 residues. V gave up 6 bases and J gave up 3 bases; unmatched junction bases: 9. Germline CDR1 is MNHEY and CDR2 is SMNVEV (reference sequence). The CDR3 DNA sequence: TGTGCCAGCAGCGGACAGGGACTCCTGGAAGAGACCCAGTACTTC. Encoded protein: CASSGQGLLEETQYF.

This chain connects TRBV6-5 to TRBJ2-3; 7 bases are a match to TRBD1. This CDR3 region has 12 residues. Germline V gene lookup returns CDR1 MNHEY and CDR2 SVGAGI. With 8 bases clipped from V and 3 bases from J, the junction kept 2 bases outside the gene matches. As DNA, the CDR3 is TGTGCCAGCGGCAGGGGGACAGATACGCAGTATTTT. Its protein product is CASGRGTDTQYF.

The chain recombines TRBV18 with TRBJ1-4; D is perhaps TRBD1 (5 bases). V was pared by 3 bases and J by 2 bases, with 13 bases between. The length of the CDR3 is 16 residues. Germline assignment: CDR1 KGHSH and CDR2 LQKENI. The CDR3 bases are TGTGCCAGCTCACCCCAAGGGGCGGGTACTAATGAAAAACTGTTTTTT. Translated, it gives CASSPQGAGTNEKLFF.